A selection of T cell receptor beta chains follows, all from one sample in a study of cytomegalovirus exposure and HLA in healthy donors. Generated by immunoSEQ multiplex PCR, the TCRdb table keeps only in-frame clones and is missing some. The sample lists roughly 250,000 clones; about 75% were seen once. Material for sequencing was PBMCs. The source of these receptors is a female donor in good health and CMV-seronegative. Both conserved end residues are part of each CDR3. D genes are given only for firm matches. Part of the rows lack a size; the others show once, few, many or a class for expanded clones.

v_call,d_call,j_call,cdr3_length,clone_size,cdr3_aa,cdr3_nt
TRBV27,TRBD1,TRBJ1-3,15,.,CASSRVGQGADTIYF,TGTGCCAGCAGCCGGGTGGGACAGGGGGCTGACACCATATATTTT
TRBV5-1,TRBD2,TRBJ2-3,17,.,CASSAGLAGLSTDTQYF,TGCGCCAGCAGCGCGGGACTAGCGGGCCTTAGCACAGATACGCAGTATTTT
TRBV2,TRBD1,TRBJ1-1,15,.,CASRTGQGAFTEAFF,TGTGCCAGCAGGACCGGACAGGGGGCATTCACTGAAGCTTTCTTT
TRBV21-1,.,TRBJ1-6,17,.,CASSKEGGVSYNSPLHF,TGTGCCAGCAGCAAAGAGGGGGGGGTCAGCTATAATTCACCCCTCCACTTT
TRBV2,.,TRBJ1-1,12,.,CASSQQNTEAFF,TGTGCCAGCAGTCAACAGAACACTGAAGCTTTCTTT
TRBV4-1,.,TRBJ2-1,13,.,CASRQTGEVEQFF,TGCGCCAGCAGGCAGACCGGGGAGGTTGAGCAGTTCTTC
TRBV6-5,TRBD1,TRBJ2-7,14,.,CASSLDRKTYEQYF,TGTGCCAGCAGCCTGGACAGGAAAACCTACGAGCAGTACTTC
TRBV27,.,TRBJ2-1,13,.,CASKRSPHNEQFF,TGTGCCAGCAAGAGAAGTCCCCACAATGAGCAGTTCTTC
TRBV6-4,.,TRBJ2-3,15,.,CASSLTIQHTDTQYF,TGTGCCAGCAGTCTAACTATACAACACACAGATACGCAGTATTTT
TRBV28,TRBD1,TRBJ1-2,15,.,CASTSMDRGNYGYTF,TGTGCCAGCACCTCAATGGACAGGGGTAACTATGGCTACACCTTC
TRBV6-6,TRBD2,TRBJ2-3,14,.,CASNPGLSTDTQYF,TGTGCCAGCAACCCGGGACTAAGCACAGATACGCAGTATTTT
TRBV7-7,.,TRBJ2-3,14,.,CASSATSSTDTQYF,TGTGCCAGCAGCGCGACTAGTTCCACAGATACGCAGTATTTT
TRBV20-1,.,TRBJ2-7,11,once,CSARVRDEQYF,TGCAGTGCTAGAGTGCGGGACGAGCAGTACTTC
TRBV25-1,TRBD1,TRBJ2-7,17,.,CASSEFKFGTGGYEQYF,TGTGCCAGCAGTGAATTCAAGTTTGGGACAGGGGGCTACGAGCAGTACTTC
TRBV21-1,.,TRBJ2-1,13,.,CASSAPGQAWQFF,TGTGCCAGCAGCGCCCCGGGACAGGCATGGCAGTTCTTC
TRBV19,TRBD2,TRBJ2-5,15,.,CASSQLAGGGKTQYF,TGTGCCAGTAGTCAACTAGCGGGAGGGGGAAAGACCCAGTACTTC
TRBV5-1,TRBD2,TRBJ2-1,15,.,CASSSGTSDYNEQFF,TGCGCCAGCAGCTCCGGGACTAGCGACTACAATGAGCAGTTCTTC
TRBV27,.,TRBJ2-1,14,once,CATRDTRGDNEQFF,TGTGCCACCCGGGACACCCGGGGGGACAATGAGCAGTTCTTC
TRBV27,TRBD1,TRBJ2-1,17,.,CASSLRQGLWSPNEQFF,TGTGCCAGCAGTTTAAGACAGGGCCTTTGGAGCCCGAATGAGCAGTTCTTC
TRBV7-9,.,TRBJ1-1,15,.,CASSVGRGGNTEAFF,TGTGCCAGCAGCGTGGGGAGGGGCGGGAACACTGAAGCTTTCTTT
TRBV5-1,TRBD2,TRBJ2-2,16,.,CASSGGRAQNTGELFF,TGCGCCAGCAGCGGCGGGAGGGCCCAGAACACCGGGGAGCTGTTTTTT
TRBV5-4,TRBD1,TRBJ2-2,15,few,CASSSGTGETGELFF,TGTGCCAGCAGCTCCGGGACAGGGGAAACCGGGGAGCTGTTTTTT
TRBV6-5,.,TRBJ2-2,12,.,CASTHGTGELFF,TGTGCCAGCACCCACGGCACCGGGGAGCTGTTTTTT
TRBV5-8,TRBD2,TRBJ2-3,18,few,CASSLARLAGGQTDTQYF,TGTGCCAGCAGCTTGGCCCGGCTAGCGGGAGGGCAAACAGATACGCAGTATTTT
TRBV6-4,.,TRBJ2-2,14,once,CASKRLANTGELFF,TGTGCCAGCAAGAGACTCGCGAACACCGGGGAGCTGTTTTTT
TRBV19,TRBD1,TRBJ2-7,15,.,CASSINRGLFDEQYF,TGTGCCAGTAGTATAAACAGGGGCTTATTCGACGAGCAGTACTTC
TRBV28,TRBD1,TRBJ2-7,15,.,CASRSYGQDHYEQYF,TGTGCCAGCAGGTCGTATGGACAGGACCACTACGAGCAGTACTTC
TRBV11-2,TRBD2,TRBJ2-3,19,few,CASSLVDYRRGKWSDTQYF,TGTGCCAGCAGCTTAGTGGACTACCGGCGGGGGAAGTGGTCGGATACGCAGTATTTT
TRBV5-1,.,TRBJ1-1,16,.,CASSLSPGLMNTEAFF,TGCGCCAGCAGCTTGAGCCCGGGGTTAATGAACACTGAAGCTTTCTTT
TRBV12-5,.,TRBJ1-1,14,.,CASGLGGWNTEAFF,TGTGCTAGTGGTTTGGGCGGCTGGAACACTGAAGCTTTCTTT
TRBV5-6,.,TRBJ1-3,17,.,CASSLSALRGSGNTIYF,TGTGCCAGCAGCTTGTCGGCACTCAGGGGCTCTGGAAACACCATATATTTT
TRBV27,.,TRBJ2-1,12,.,CASSPTGLLQFF,TGTGCCAGCAGCCCCACGGGACTTCTACAGTTCTTC
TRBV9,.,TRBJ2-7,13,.,CASSVAGGGEQYF,TGTGCCAGCAGCGTAGCCGGAGGGGGCGAGCAGTACTTC
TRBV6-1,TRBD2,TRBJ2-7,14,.,CASSVGLVSYEQYF,TGTGCCAGCAGTGTCGGACTAGTCTCCTACGAGCAGTACTTC
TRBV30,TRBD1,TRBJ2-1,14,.,CAWWAGGLYNEQFF,TGTGCCTGGTGGGCAGGGGGCTTATACAATGAGCAGTTCTTC
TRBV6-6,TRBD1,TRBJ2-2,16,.,CASSYLGQGHTGELFF,TGTGCCAGCAGTTACCTCGGACAGGGTCACACCGGGGAGCTGTTTTTT
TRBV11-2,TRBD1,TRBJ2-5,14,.,CASSPWTGGETQYF,TGTGCCAGCAGCCCGTGGACAGGGGGAGAGACCCAGTACTTC
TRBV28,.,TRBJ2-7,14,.,CASSFSGYSYEQYF,TGTGCCAGCAGTTTTAGCGGCTACTCCTACGAGCAGTACTTC
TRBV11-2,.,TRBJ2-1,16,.,CASRLGRAQQVHEQFF,TGTGCCAGCAGGCTGGGCAGGGCTCAACAGGTCCATGAGCAGTTCTTC
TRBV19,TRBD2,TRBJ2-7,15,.,CASSIAGGGSYEQYF,TGTGCCAGTAGTATAGCGGGAGGAGGCTCCTACGAGCAGTACTTC
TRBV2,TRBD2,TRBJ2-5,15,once,CASSGTSGYQETQYF,TGTGCCAGCAGCGGGACTAGCGGGTACCAAGAGACCCAGTACTTC
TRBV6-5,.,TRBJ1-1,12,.,CASSEAGPYAFF,TGTGCCAGCAGTGAAGCGGGCCCGTATGCTTTCTTT
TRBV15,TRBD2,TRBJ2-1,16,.,CATSRDGTSGYNEQFF,TGTGCCACCAGCAGAGATGGGACTAGCGGATACAATGAGCAGTTCTTC